This TCR beta chain was captured by sequencing in a study of blood T cell repertoires in COVID-19. The data were produced by immunoSEQ multiplex PCR, yet TCRdb's version contains in-frame clones alone and is incomplete. The table includes 100,000 to 120,000 clones, more than 75% detected once. Losses at the gene ends were 5 bases for V and 7 bases for J; bases not matched to a gene: 12. The CDR3 sequence is 16 residues long. The germline V gene encodes CDR1 SGDLS and CDR2 YYNGEE. The receptor was isolated from a woman between 50 and 59 years old with acute or convalescent COVID-19. V and J are TRBV9 and TRBJ2-1; 10 nucleotides match TRBD2. Sequenced material: peripheral blood. The CDR3 coding sequence is TGTGCCAGCAGTGGCCCGGGACTAGCGCCCGTGAATGAGCAGTTCTTC. This translates into CASSGPGLAPVNEQFF.